Listed here are 27 T cell receptor beta chains from one sample, sequenced in a study of siplizumab effects on memory and regulatory T cells. This table comes from immunoSEQ multiplex PCR, and its TCRdb copy is limited to in-frame clones, with some not included. The sample carries about 26,000 clones, roughly 82% recorded once. Sequencing was carried out using memory CD4+ T cells sorted from blood. Receptors originate from a human donor in good health.

The sample holds one count of this clone. The chain carries TRBV7-8 and TRBJ2-3, with no clear D. The V gene's germline CDR1 is SGHVS and CDR2 FQNEAQ. The CDR3 has 14 amino acids. V gave up 3 bases and J gave up 6 bases, with 13 bases separating them. CDR3 DNA: TGTGCCAGCAGCTTGGGCAGGCCGACGGATACGCAGTATTTT. Protein: CASSLGRPTDTQYF.

V and J are TRBV9 and TRBJ2-2; D call uncertain. Trimming left V 4 bases short and J 0 bases short, with 16 bases between. The germline gives CDR1 SGDLS, CDR2 YYNGEE. CDR3 length: 17 residues. In nucleotides, the CDR3 is TGTGCCAGCAGCTCTTGGAGAGACCTCGCGAACACCGGGGAGCTGTTTTTT. It is translated as CASSSWRDLANTGELFF.

The chain employs TRBV7-9 and TRBJ2-5, with D unresolved. Germline V CDR1 and CDR2: SEHNR, FQNEAQ (reference sequence). The CDR3 is 11 residues long. V was cut by 6 bases and J by 1 base, with 3 bases left in between. The CDR3 region is CASRGQETQYF. CDR3 sequence (DNA): TGTGCCAGCAGGGGCCAAGAGACCCAGTACTTC.

The chain recombines TRBV2 with TRBJ1-3, with 9 nucleotides matching TRBD1. The CDR3 has 14 residues. V was clipped by 10 bases and J by 4 bases; unmatched bases: 8. The germline V gene has CDR1 SNHLY and CDR2 FYNNEI. The CDR3 DNA is TGTGCCACCTCGAGGGACAGGGCCGGAAACACCATATATTTT. This gives the protein CATSRDRAGNTIYF. Looking up the rest from reference TRBV2 and TRBJ1-3 gives the full variable domain: EPEVTQTPSHQVTQMGQEVILRCVPISNHLYFYWYRQILGQKVEFLVSFYNNEISEKSEIFDDQFSVERPDGSNFTLKIRSTKLEDSAMYFCATSRDRAGNTIYFGEGSWLTVV.

This clone was picked up one time. V gene TRBV2 combines with J gene TRBJ2-2, with D uncertain. This CDR3 is 14 amino acids long. Germline CDR1 reads SNHLY; CDR2 reads FYNNEI. The ends were cut back, 9 bases at V and 2 bases at J, with 13 bases in the middle. CDR3 bases: TGTGCCAGAAGAGACGGGTATAACACCGGGGAGCTGTTTTTT. Residues: CARRDGYNTGELFF.

V usage is TRBV5-1 and J usage is TRBJ1-1; the match to TRBD1 covers 10 bases. After removal of 4 bases from V and 4 bases from J, the junction contained 7 bases not matched to a gene. CDR3 length equals 15 residues. Germline lookup yields CDR1 SGHRS and CDR2 YFSETQ. The CDR3 loop reads CASSTRTGGGTEAFF. Here the CDR3 DNA reads TGCGCCAGCAGCACCCGGACAGGGGGGGGCACTGAAGCTTTCTTT.

The chain recombines TRBV5-1 with TRBJ2-7; D unresolved. The CDR3 runs 13 residues. The ends were cut back, 1 base at V and 6 bases at J, with 11 bases in the middle. From germline, CDR1 is SGHRS and CDR2 YFSETQ. CDR3 in DNA: TGCGCCAGCAGCTTGAATACACAGACCGAGCAGTACTTC. Its translation is CASSLNTQTEQYF.

The rearrangement joins TRBV5-1 to TRBJ2-5; TRBD1 matches at 10 bases. Germline CDR1 reads SGHRS; CDR2 reads YFSETQ. This CDR3 has 17 amino acids. V lost 2 bases, J lost 4 bases, and 11 bases stayed unmatched. This CDR3 reads CASSFRPVTGGGETQYF. CDR3 sequence (DNA): TGCGCCAGCAGCTTCAGGCCTGTGACAGGGGGCGGAGAGACCCAGTACTTC.

The V call is TRBV9, the J call TRBJ1-3; possible D gene TRBD1, 6 bases. Deletions cut 6 bases from V and 2 bases from J, with 12 bases between. The germline CDR1 and CDR2 sequences are SGDLS and YYNGEE. The CDR3 has 14 residues. The CDR3: CASTSGGAGNTIYF. CDR3 bases: TGTGCCAGCACCAGCGGGGGCGCTGGAAACACCATATATTTT.

This chain connects TRBV6-5 to TRBJ1-5; no clear D gene. This CDR3 comprises 15 residues. The V end lost 0 bases, the J end lost 4 bases, and 10 bases lay between the germline ends. Germline assignment: CDR1 MNHEY and CDR2 SVGAGI. In DNA form, the CDR3 reads TGTGCCAGCAGTTACTCGTTCGGTTCTAATCAGCCCCAGCATTTT. This encodes CASSYSFGSNQPQHF.

The chain uses TRBV7-2 and TRBJ2-1; 8 positions match TRBD2. The CDR3 has 17 amino acids. After removal of 5 bases from V and 8 bases from J, the junction contained 17 bases not matched to a gene. CDR1 is SGHTA and CDR2 is FQGNSA in the germline V gene. The CDR3 DNA is TGTGCCAGCAGCAAAAACCAACCGGGACTAGGGTCGGATGAGCAGTTCTTC. This gives the protein CASSKNQPGLGSDEQFF. Variable domain in full (rest from reference TRBV7-2 and TRBJ2-1): GAGVSQSPSNKVTEKGKDVELRCDPISGHTALYWYRQSLGQGLEFLIYFQGNSAPDKSGLPSDRFSAERTGGSVSTLTIQRTQQEDSAVYLCASSKNQPGLGSDEQFFGPGTRLTVL.

V and J are TRBV12-5 and TRBJ1-1; D might be TRBD1 (5 bases). Germline-derived CDR1 and CDR2 are LGHNT and FRNRAP. V lost 2 bases to trimming and J lost 5 bases, with 15 bases between them. CDR3 size: 15 residues. The CDR3 bases are TGTGCTAGTGGTTTGCACGCCGGGGGGGGTACTGAAGCTTTCTTT. Protein: CASGLHAGGGTEAFF.

The V and J genes are TRBV6-6 and TRBJ1-2; 7 bases map to TRBD1. J lost 7 bases, V lost 8 bases, and 13 bases had no gene match. This CDR3 spans 14 amino acids. Germline V gene lookup returns CDR1 MNHNY and CDR2 SVGAGI (reference sequence). The CDR3 protein is CASSKDRKIFGYTF. In DNA form, the CDR3 reads TGTGCCAGCTCTAAGGACAGGAAGATCTTTGGCTACACCTTC.

The chain uses TRBV6-1 and TRBJ2-5; 7 bases line up with TRBD2. This CDR3 comprises 16 residues. Germline loops: CDR1 MNHNS, CDR2 SASEGT. Germline trimming cut 4 bases from V and 7 bases from J; bases unmatched to any gene: 15. CDR3 residues: CASSAQASGGTGTQYF. In nucleotides, the CDR3 is TGTGCCAGCAGTGCCCAAGCTAGCGGAGGGACGGGGACCCAGTACTTC.

The chain recombines TRBV7-9 with TRBJ2-7; D is unresolved. Per the germline V gene, CDR1 is SEHNR and CDR2 is FQNEAQ (reference sequence). Trimming pared 4 bases from V and 3 bases from J, leaving 10 bases between. This CDR3 has 13 amino acids. In DNA, the CDR3 is TGTGCCAGCAGCTCCGGGTCATACTACGAGCAGTACTTC. Encoded protein: CASSSGSYYEQYF.

CDR3 region: CASSLTPGEAFF. CDR3 bases: TGTGCCAGCAGCTTGACTCCGGGAGAAGCTTTCTTT. V is TRBV5-6 and J is TRBJ1-1; no firm D call. In germline, CDR1 is SGHDT, CDR2 YYEEEE. The CDR3 consists of 12 residues. The V and J ends lost 1 base and 8 bases respectively, with 9 bases between them.

This sequence joins TRBV18 and TRBJ2-3; TRBD2 matches at 10 bases. Trimming cost V 0 bases and J 8 bases; bases outside gene matches: 2. In germline, CDR1 is KGHSH, CDR2 LQKENI. The CDR3 runs 14 residues. CDR3 DNA sequence: TGTGCCAGCTCACCACCTAGCGGGAGGTTTACGCAGTATTTT. Its protein product is CASSPPSGRFTQYF. Together with reference TRBV18 and TRBJ2-3, the CDR3 gives the full variable domain: NAGVMQNPRHLVRRRGQEARLRCSPMKGHSHVYWYRQLPEEGLKFMVYLQKENIIDESGMPKERFSAEFPKEGPSILRIQQVVRGDSAAYFCASSPPSGRFTQYFGPGTRLTVL.

This clone was picked up one time. The chain employs TRBV4-2 and TRBJ1-1; D not certain. Germline CDR1 and CDR2: LGHNA and YNFKEQ. With 0 bases removed from V and 4 bases from J, the gap between germline ends came to 12 bases. This CDR3 is 15 amino acids long. Here the CDR3 DNA reads TGTGCCAGCAGCCAAGAGCCCCCCGGGTTCACTGAAGCTTTCTTT. Translated, it gives CASSQEPPGFTEAFF.

V usage is TRBV5-5 and J usage is TRBJ2-1; D gene unclear. Germline-derived CDR1 and CDR2 are SGHKS and YYEKEE (reference sequence). V was cut by 1 base and J by 9 bases, with 5 bases left in between. The CDR3 contains 11 residues. CDR3 nucleotide sequence: TGTGCCAGCAGCTTGATCGGTGAGCAGTTCTTC. Translating gives CASSLIGEQFF.

This sequence joins TRBV7-3 and TRBJ2-1; 14 bases fit TRBD2. CDR1 and CDR2 from the germline V gene are SGHTA and FQGTGA. V shed 1 base and J 5 bases; nucleotides not matched to a gene: 7. The CDR3 is made up of 18 amino acids. CDR3 sequence (DNA): TGTGCCAGCAGCTTAAATCCGGGGACTAGCGGGGGACACAATGAGCAGTTCTTC. It translates to CASSLNPGTSGGHNEQFF.

The chain recombines TRBV10-1 with TRBJ1-1; 8 nucleotides match TRBD1. The CDR3 is 14 residues long. The ends lost 5 bases at V and 5 bases at J; junction bases unmatched: 7. The germline gives CDR1 WNHNN, CDR2 SYGVQD (reference sequence). CDR3 nucleotides: TGCGCCAGCAGTTACGGACAGGGAGGTACTGAAGCTTTCTTT. Amino acid sequence: CASSYGQGGTEAFF.

J is TRBJ1-6 and V is TRBV14, with a weak D call TRBD1 (5 bases). V was pared by 3 bases and J by 10 bases, with 10 bases between. Germline assignment: CDR1 SGHDN and CDR2 FVKESK. This CDR3 has 13 residues. Here the CDR3 reads CASSHSGRSPLHF. CDR3 nucleotides: TGTGCCAGCAGCCACTCAGGGCGGTCACCCCTCCACTTT. Combining the CDR3 with reference TRBV14 and TRBJ1-6 gives the whole variable domain EAGVTQFPSHSVIEKGQTVTLRCDPISGHDNLYWYRRVMGKEIKFLLHFVKESKQDESGMPNNRFLAERTGGTYSTLKVQPAELEDSGVYFCASSHSGRSPLHFGNGTRLTVT.

The CDR3 DNA sequence: TGTGCCAGCAGCATCGAACGAAACAATGAGCAGTTCTTC. It encodes CASSIERNNEQFF. The chain has TRBV7-9 and TRBJ2-1; unclear D gene. Germline V gene data show CDR1 as SEHNR and CDR2 as FQNEAQ (reference sequence). This CDR3 region has 13 residues. V was cut by 5 bases and J by 5 bases, with 10 bases left in between.

V gene TRBV4-1 combines with J gene TRBJ2-6; D remains ambiguous. V was clipped by 3 bases and J by 0 bases, with 12 bases between them. Germline V gene data show CDR1 as MGHRA and CDR2 as YSYEKL. The CDR3 runs 17 residues. Written as DNA, the CDR3 is TGCGCCAGCAGCCAGACTGGGCCTGGCTCTGGGGCCAACGTCCTGACTTTC. Translating gives CASSQTGPGSGANVLTF.

The V gene is TRBV6-1, the J gene TRBJ2-1; D is undetermined. The CDR3 runs to 15 residues. Deletions cut 3 bases from V and 8 bases from J, with 17 bases between. The germline V gene encodes CDR1 MNHNS and CDR2 SASEGT. Here the CDR3 reads CASSEMLVVADEQFF. The CDR3 DNA follows: TGTGCCAGCAGTGAGATGCTAGTGGTCGCCGATGAGCAGTTCTTC.

The genes are TRBV6-6 and TRBJ2-3; either TRBD1 or TRBD2 may supply D (5 bases each). V was trimmed by 8 bases and J by 6 bases, leaving 18 bases between them. The CDR3 spans 14 residues. CDR1 and CDR2 (germline): MNHNY, SVGAGI (reference sequence). The CDR3 reads CASGVRDPPDTQYF. CDR3 nucleotide sequence: TGTGCCAGCGGCGTCAGGGACCCTCCCGATACGCAGTATTTT.

This chain uses TRBV4-1 with TRBJ2-6; D is ambiguous. V lost 1 base, J lost 4 bases, and 11 bases lay in between. Per the germline V gene, CDR1 is MGHRA and CDR2 is YSYEKL. The CDR3 loop spans 16 amino acids. The CDR3 region is CASSQVLGNGANVLTF. The CDR3 DNA is TGCGCCAGCAGCCAAGTCCTGGGGAACGGGGCCAACGTCCTGACTTTC.